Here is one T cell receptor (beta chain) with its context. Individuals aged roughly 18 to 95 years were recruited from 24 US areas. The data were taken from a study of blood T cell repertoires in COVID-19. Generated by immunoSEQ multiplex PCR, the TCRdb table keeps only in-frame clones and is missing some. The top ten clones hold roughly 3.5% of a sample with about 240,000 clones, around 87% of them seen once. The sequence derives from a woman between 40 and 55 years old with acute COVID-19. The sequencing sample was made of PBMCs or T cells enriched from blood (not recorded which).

This CDR3 is CASSYGHFTDTQYF. DNA of the CDR3: TGTGCCAGCAGCTACGGACATTTTACAGATACGCAGTATTTT. V is TRBV27 and J is TRBJ2-3; D may be TRBD1 (5 bases). The V end was cut by 6 bases, the J end by 3 bases, with 13 bases between. There are 14 residues in the CDR3. CDR1 is MNHEY and CDR2 is SMNVEV in the germline V gene (reference sequence).